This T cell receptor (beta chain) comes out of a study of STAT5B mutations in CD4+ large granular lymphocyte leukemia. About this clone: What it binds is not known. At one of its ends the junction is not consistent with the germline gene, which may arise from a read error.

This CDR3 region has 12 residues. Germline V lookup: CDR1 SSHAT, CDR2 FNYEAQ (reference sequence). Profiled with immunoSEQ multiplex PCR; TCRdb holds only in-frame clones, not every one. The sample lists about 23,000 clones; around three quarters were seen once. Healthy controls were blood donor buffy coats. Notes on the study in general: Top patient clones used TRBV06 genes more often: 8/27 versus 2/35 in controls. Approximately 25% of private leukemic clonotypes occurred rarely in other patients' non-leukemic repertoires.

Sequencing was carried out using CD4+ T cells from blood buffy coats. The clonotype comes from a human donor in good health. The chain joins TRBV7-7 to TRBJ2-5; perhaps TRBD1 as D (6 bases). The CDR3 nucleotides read TGTGCTAGCAGCGGCAGGGGAGAGACCCAGTACTTC. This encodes CASSGRGETQYF.